The entry below describes one T cell receptor beta chain. RNA amounts of roughly 0.5 to 1 ug underwent reverse transcription with random hexamers. A single record per CDR3 protein comes from TCRdb applying MiXCR to the immunoSEQ multiplex PCR reads. The sample lists 73,000 or so distinct CDR3 sequences, roughly 94% occurring once. The sample is drawn from a study of CD8 T cells in Susac syndrome. CDR1 is SGHTS, CDR2 YDEGEE, per germline. Trimming took 1 base from V and 5 from J, leaving 1 base between them. This CDR3 region has 11 residues. V and J are TRBV5-8 and TRBJ1-5, with no clear D. The sequenced sample was CD8+ T cells from PBMCs. The origin of this receptor is a human donor with multiple sclerosis. The CDR3 bases are TGTGCCAGCAGCTTGCATCAGCCCCAGCATTTT. Residues: CASSLHQPQHF.